This T cell receptor beta chain was obtained from a study of shared T cell receptors in the human thymus. Repertoires were generated with immunoSEQ multiplex PCR, while TCRdb's copy carries only in-frame clones and drops some. Here the sample spans about 730,000 clones, around 85% being singletons. Germline loops: CDR1 LGHNA, CDR2 YSLEER. The CDR3 has 15 residues. Trimming took 10 bases from V and 1 from J; bases not matched to a gene: 12. These same records also appear under a second study, on human thymus T cells. That work contributes: Resections removed during corrective heart surgery provided the thymus tissue used. Related research found strongly overlapping thymic repertoires in unrelated individuals.

Sequenced input: thymocytes. This TCR was sampled from a girl less than two years old with a congenital heart defect. V and J are TRBV4-3 and TRBJ1-1; 7 nucleotides match TRBD1. CDR3 nucleotide sequence: TGCGCCAACCTTTTTGTGACAGGGCCGAACACTGAAGCTTTCTTT. Its translation is CANLFVTGPNTEAFF.